This TCR beta chain came from a study of spatial heterogeneity in lung cancer. For the study at large: Alpha-chain sequences were consistently detected less often than beta-chain sequences.

Study results and limitations: For expanded intratumoral alpha and beta TCRs, counts tracked tumor mutation counts.

TCRdb reprocessed the 5' RACE reads with MiXCR, giving one entry per CDR3 protein. The data contain some 20,000 distinct CDR3 sequences, 7% to 7.5% of them singletons. This clonotype was seen a handful of times. Its matching antigen is unknown. Time point noted: sample taken at primary tumor resection. Donation came from 70 or so patients with untreated early-stage non-small cell lung cancer. Sequencing of whole RNA from tumor, nontumor lung or frozen PBMC involved no sorting. The sequence was obtained from a female donor with early-stage non-small cell lung cancer. The material was lung tumor tissue, obtained at surgery.

In nucleotides, the CDR3 is TGTGCCAGCAGCTTAAACCCCGGGGGCTCTGGGGCCAACGTCCTGACTTTC. This encodes CASSLNPGGSGANVLTF. The chain uses TRBV7-3 and TRBJ2-6; D perhaps matches TRBD2 (6 bases). The CDR3 contains 17 residues. The V gene's germline CDR1 is SGHTA and CDR2 FQGTGA. V was cut by 1 base and J by 0 bases, with 10 bases left in between.